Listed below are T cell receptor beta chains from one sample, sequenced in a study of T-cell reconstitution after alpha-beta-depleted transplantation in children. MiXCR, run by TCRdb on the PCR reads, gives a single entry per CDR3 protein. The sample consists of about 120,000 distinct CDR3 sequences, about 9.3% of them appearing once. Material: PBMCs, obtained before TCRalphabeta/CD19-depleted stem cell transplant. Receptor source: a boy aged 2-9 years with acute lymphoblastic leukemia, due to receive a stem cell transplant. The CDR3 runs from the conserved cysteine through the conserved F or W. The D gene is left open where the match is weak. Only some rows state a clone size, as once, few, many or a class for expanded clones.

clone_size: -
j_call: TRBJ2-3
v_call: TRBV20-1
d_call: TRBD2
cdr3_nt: TGCAGTGCTAGAGCCCTCAAGCGGGAGGGCCCGGATACGCAGTATTTT
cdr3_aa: CSARALKREGPDTQYF

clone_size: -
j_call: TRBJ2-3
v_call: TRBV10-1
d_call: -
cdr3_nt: TGCGCCAGCAGTAAGGCGGCTAGCGCAGATACGCAGTATTTT
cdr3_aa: CASSKAASADTQYF

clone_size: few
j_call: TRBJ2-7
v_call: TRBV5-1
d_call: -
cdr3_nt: TGCGCCAGCAGCTTGGGTTACCGCCACTACGAGCAGTACTTC
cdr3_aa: CASSLGYRHYEQYF

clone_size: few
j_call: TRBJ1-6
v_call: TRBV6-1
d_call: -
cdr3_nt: TGTGCCAGCAGTAGGGGGGGCCTGGGTTCACCCCTCCACTTT
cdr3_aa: CASSRGGLGSPLHF

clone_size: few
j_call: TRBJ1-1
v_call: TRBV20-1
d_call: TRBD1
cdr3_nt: TGCAGTGCTAGGCCGGGACAGCAACTGTTGGCTTTCTTT
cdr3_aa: CSARPGQQLLAFF

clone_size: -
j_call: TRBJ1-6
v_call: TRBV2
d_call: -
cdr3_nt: TGTGCCAGCAGGACCGGGACTTTATCACCCCTCCACTTT
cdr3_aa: CASRTGTLSPLHF

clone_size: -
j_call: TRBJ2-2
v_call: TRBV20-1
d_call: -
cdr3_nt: TGCAGTGCTATAGGGCCGAACACCGGGGAGCTGTTTTTT
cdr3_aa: CSAIGPNTGELFF

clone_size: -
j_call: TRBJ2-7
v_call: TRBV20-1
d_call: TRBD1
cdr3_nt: TGCAGTGCTAGAGAAAATACACCGGACAGGGGCTACGAGCAGTACTTC
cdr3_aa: CSARENTPDRGYEQYF

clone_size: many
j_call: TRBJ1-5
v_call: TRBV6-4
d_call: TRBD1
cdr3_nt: TGTGCCAGCAGCCGGAGGGCAGGGACAGGCCGCTATAGCAATCAGCCCCAGCATTTT
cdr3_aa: CASSRRAGTGRYSNQPQHF

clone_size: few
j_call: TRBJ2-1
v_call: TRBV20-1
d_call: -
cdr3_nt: TGCAGTGCTGCGCCGCCAGGGCTCAGGGATGAGCAGTTCTTC
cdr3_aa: CSAAPPGLRDEQFF

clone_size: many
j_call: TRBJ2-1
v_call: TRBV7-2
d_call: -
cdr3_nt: TGTGCCAGCAGCTTAAGTCACCGCGAGCAGTTCTTC
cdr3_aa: CASSLSHREQFF

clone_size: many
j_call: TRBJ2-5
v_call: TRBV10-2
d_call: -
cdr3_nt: TGCGCCAGCAGTGGGCCGCCCATCCAAGAGACCCAGTACTTC
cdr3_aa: CASSGPPIQETQYF

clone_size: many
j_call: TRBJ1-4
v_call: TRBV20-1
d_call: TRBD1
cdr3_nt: TGCAGTGTCGGAGGACAGGCTGAAAAACTGTTTTTT
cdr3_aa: CSVGGQAEKLFF

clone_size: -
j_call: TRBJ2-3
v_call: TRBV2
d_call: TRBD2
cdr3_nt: TGTGCCAACAGTGGGCTAGCGGGAGGCACAGATACGCAGTATTTT
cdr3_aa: CANSGLAGGTDTQYF

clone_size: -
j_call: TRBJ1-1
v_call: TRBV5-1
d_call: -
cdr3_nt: TGCGCCAGCAGCGATACAGGGTTGGGAGCTTTCTTT
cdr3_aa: CASSDTGLGAFF

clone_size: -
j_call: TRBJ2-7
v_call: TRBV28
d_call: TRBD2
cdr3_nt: TGTGCCATCAGTCTCGGGAGGGCCTTTAGGGAGCAGTACTTC
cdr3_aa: CAISLGRAFREQYF

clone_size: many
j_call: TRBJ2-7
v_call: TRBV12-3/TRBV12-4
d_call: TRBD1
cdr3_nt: TGTGCCAGCAGTTTATCGGGGACAGGACCGCTCTCCTACGAGCAGTACTTC
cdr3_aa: CASSLSGTGPLSYEQYF

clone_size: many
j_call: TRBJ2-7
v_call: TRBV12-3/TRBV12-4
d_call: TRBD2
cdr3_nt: TGTGCCAGCAGTTTATCTAGCGGACCTTACGAGCAGTACTTC
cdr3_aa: CASSLSSGPYEQYF

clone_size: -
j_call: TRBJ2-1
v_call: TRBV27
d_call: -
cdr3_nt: TGTGCCAGCAGTCAAATAATTGGTGAGCAGTTCTTC
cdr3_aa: CASSQIIGEQFF

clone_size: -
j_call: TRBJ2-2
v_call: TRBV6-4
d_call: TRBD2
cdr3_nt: TGTGCCAGCAGCTCAGAGGCGGGAGCTACCGGGGAGCTGTTTTTT
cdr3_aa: CASSSEAGATGELFF

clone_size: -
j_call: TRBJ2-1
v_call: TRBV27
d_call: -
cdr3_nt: TGTGCCAGCAGTTTTGGTCTTGGGATTAACTACAATGAGCAGTTCTTC
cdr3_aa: CASSFGLGINYNEQFF

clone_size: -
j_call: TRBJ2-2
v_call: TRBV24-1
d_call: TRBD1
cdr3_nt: TGTGCCACCAGTGACCCCCGACAGGGGGACACCGGGGAGCTGTTTTTT
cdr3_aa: CATSDPRQGDTGELFF

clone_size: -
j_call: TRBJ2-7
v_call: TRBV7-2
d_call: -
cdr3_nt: TGTGCCAGCAGCTTAGACTGGGCAGGGGGGGAGCAGTACTTC
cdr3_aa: CASSLDWAGGEQYF

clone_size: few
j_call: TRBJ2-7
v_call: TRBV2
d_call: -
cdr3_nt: TGTGCCAGCAGCGGGGGTGACAGGGCGTCGGAGCAGTACTTC
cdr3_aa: CASSGGDRASEQYF

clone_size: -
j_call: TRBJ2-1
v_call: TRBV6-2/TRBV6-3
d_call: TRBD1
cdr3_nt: TGTGCCAGCAGTTATTTCAGGGGGCACGATGAGCAGTTCTTC
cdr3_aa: CASSYFRGHDEQFF

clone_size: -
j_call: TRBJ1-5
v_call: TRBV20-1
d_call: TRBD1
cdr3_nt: TGCAGTGCTAGAGGCCCCCTGGACAGGATCAAACAGCCCCAGCATTTT
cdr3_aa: CSARGPLDRIKQPQHF

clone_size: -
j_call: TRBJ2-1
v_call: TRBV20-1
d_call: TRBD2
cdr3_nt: TGCAGTGCTAGAGAGATTAGCGGGAGCTCCAATGAGCAGTTCTTC
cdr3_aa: CSAREISGSSNEQFF

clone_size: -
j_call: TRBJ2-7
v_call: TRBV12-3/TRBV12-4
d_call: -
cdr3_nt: TGTGCCAGCAGTCCTCTCAGGGTAGTGGGAGAGTTGTACGAGCAGTACTTC
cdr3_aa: CASSPLRVVGELYEQYF

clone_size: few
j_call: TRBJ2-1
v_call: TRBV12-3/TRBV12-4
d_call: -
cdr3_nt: TGTGCCAGCAGTTCCCGAGGGGGTGAGCAGTTCTTC
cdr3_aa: CASSSRGGEQFF

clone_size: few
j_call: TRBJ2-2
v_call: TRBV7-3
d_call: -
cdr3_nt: TGTGCCAGCAGGCCTACTAACACCGGGGAGCTGTTTTTT
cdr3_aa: CASRPTNTGELFF